This T cell receptor (beta chain) was retrieved from a study of blood T cells in healthy people across ages. Combining a sample-barcoded 5' primer with a J-beta primer mix, a second PCR ran for about 6 to 12 cycles. Via MiXCR, TCRdb re-called the 5' RACE reads, giving one row per CDR3 protein. This sample has around 280,000 distinct CDR3 sequences, with 25% to 30% found just once. This CDR3 spans 14 amino acids. Germline V gene sequence: CDR1 MNHEY, CDR2 SMNVEV (reference sequence). V was pared by 5 bases and J by 5 bases, with 15 bases between. This chain links TRBV27 with TRBJ2-5; D possibly matches TRBD1 or TRBD2 (5 bases each). The clonotype was recovered from a woman aged 70-85 years in good health. What was sequenced was blood. Here the CDR3 DNA reads TGTGCCAGCAGTCCGGGGACCTCGGGGGAGACCCAGTACTTC. Protein sequence: CASSPGTSGETQYF.